A selection of T cell receptor beta chains follows, all from one sample in a study of blood T cell repertoires in COVID-19. Only in-frame clones appear in the TCRdb table, and some are missing; sequencing was by immunoSEQ multiplex PCR. The data contain under 85,000 clones, 83% of them singletons. Specimen: peripheral blood. The receptor set was obtained from a young man with COVID-19, enrolled during active disease. CDR3s include the opening cysteine and the closing phenylalanine or tryptophan. Fields, in order: J gene, D gene, clone size, V gene, CDR3 DNA, CDR3 protein. A D gene is named only where the DNA matches it firmly. Not every row has a clone size; where given, it reads once, few, many or a size class.

>TRBJ1-2|TRBD1|-|TRBV12-3/TRBV12-4
TGTGCCAGCTCAGACAGGGCGAAGGGAGGCTACACCTTC
CASSDRAKGGYTF
>TRBJ2-7|-|few|TRBV4-1
TGCGCCAGCAGCCAAGAGACAGGATTTCGCCACGAGCAGTACTTC
CASSQETGFRHEQYF
>TRBJ2-7|-|-|TRBV12-3/TRBV12-4
TGTGCCAGCAGTTCCCGCCGAGGCGAGCAGTACTTC
CASSSRRGEQYF
>TRBJ1-5|TRBD1|-|TRBV28
TGTGCCAGTTTACAGGGGGCTCAGCCCCAGCATTTT
CASLQGAQPQHF
>TRBJ2-3|-|-|TRBV9
TGTGCCAGCAGCGGGGAGTTAGCAGATACGCAGTATTTT
CASSGELADTQYF
>TRBJ1-5|-|once|TRBV2
TGTGCCAGCACCAAAACAGGGTATAGCAATCAGCCCCAGCATTTT
CASTKTGYSNQPQHF
>TRBJ2-5|TRBD1|-|TRBV18
TGTGCCAGCTCAAGGGGACAGCAAGAGACCCAGTACTTC
CASSRGQQETQYF
>TRBJ1-4|TRBD1|-|TRBV6-5
TGTGCCAGCAGTTCCGACAGGGTTCGGGTTTTTTTT
CASSSDRVRVFF
>TRBJ2-1|-|-|TRBV4-1
TGCGCCAGCAGCCAAGGAGAGTCAAGGGGGGAGCAGTTCTTC
CASSQGESRGEQFF
>TRBJ1-1|TRBD1|-|TRBV5-1
TGCGCCAGCAGAGCCCCGGACAGGGGTACTGAAGCTTTCTTT
CASRAPDRGTEAFF
>TRBJ1-5|-|-|TRBV5-1
TGCGCCAGCAGCTTGGCCGGGGTAGGCAATCAGCCCCAGCATTTT
CASSLAGVGNQPQHF
>TRBJ1-2|-|-|TRBV28
TGTGCCAGCATGGGACCGGGGGGCCCGGGCTATGGCTACACCTTC
CASMGPGGPGYGYTF
>TRBJ2-2|TRBD2|few|TRBV5-4
TGTGCCAGCAGCTTTGCGGCGGGAGAGACCGGGGAGCTGTTTTTT
CASSFAAGETGELFF
>TRBJ1-1|-|-|TRBV19
TGTGCCAGTAGTATCCCAGGGTACACTGAAGCTTTCTTT
CASSIPGYTEAFF
>TRBJ1-5|TRBD1|-|TRBV2
TGTGCCAGCAGTGTGTACAGGGGAAGCAATCAGCCCCAGCATTTT
CASSVYRGSNQPQHF
>TRBJ1-1|-|few|TRBV5-1
TGCGCCAGCAGCCCTTCGGGGGACACTGAAGCTTTCTTT
CASSPSGDTEAFF